This TCR beta chain originates from a study of beta chain features in type 1 diabetes. Isolated RNA was reverse transcribed in full, so expressed TCRB transcripts were sequenced. Some clones are missing from TCRdb's copy, which holds only in-frame ones; the method was immunoSEQ multiplex PCR. The sample lists 200,000 to 250,000 clones; about 15% were seen once. A single heparinised blood sample, averaging around 120 mL, was obtained per donor. Via the markers CD45RO/CCR7/CD25/CD127/CD95/CD27, stem cell-like memory, regulatory, central memory and naive CD4+ cells were sorted. CDR1 is SGHRS, CDR2 YFSETQ, per germline. The CDR3 sequence is 16 residues long. V lost 4 bases to trimming and J lost 0 bases, with 16 bases between them. The study, taken as a whole, reports: Shortening that was moderate but significant affected the TCRB CDR3s of Type 1 diabetes patients in all four CD4+ subsets. Still unanswered here is whether HLA type influences TCRB rearrangement.

A few counts support this clone. Its antigen remains unidentified. Specimen: naive CD4+ T cells from blood. This clonotype originated in a man aged 25-45 years with type 1 diabetes. The gene calls are TRBV5-1 and TRBJ1-1; D possibly corresponds to TRBD1 (6 bases). CDR3 in amino acids: CASSSRPGVVNTEAFF. CDR3 nucleotide sequence: TGCGCCAGCAGCAGCCGTCCAGGGGTCGTGAACACTGAAGCTTTCTTT.